A selection of T cell receptor beta chains follows, all from one sample in a study of technical replicates of blood from four donors. Sequencing was performed with immunoSEQ multiplex PCR; in TCRdb, only in-frame clones are kept and a portion is missing. Here the sample spans 60,000 to 90,000 clones, about 96% being singletons. The source material was T cells isolated from PBMCs. Receptors were obtained from a human donor in good health. Each CDR3 is given with its conserved first and last residue. A D gene is named only where the DNA matches it firmly. The size entry is marked missing in some rows and otherwise reads once, few, many or a size class.

j_call	clone_size	v_call	d_call	cdr3_aa	cdr3_nt
TRBJ2-3	NA	TRBV6-1	TRBD1	CASRRQGGTDTQYF	TGTGCCAGCAGGCGACAGGGGGGCACAGATACGCAGTATTTT
TRBJ2-7	NA	TRBV15	NA	CATSLTSGVSYEQYF	TGTGCCACCAGCCTCACCTCCGGGGTCTCCTACGAGCAGTACTTC
TRBJ2-5	NA	TRBV7-6	TRBD2	CASTPKAGHFRTSDQETQYF	TGTGCCAGCACCCCCAAGGCGGGACACTTCAGGACTAGCGACCAAGAGACCCAGTACTTC
TRBJ2-4	NA	TRBV5-4	NA	CASSWGGGMNAGNIQYF	TGTGCCAGCAGCTGGGGAGGGGGGATGAACGCCGGAAACATTCAGTACTTC
TRBJ2-1	NA	TRBV19	TRBD2	CASSMGGRYNEQFF	TGTGCCAGTAGTATGGGGGGGAGGTACAATGAGCAGTTCTTC
TRBJ2-7	NA	TRBV19	NA	CASSIGTAYEQYF	TGTGCCAGTAGTATAGGTACAGCCTACGAGCAGTACTTC
TRBJ1-5	NA	TRBV7-9	TRBD1	CASSSQGDQPQHF	TGTGCCAGCAGCTCCCAGGGGGATCAGCCCCAGCATTTT
TRBJ2-2	NA	TRBV15	NA	CATSRDHTDTGELFF	TGTGCCACCAGCAGAGATCACACCGACACCGGGGAGCTGTTTTTT
TRBJ2-2	NA	TRBV4-1	TRBD2	CASSQVLAANTGELFF	TGCGCCAGCAGCCAAGTTCTAGCGGCGAACACCGGGGAGCTGTTTTTT
TRBJ1-2	NA	TRBV10-3	TRBD1	CASRGGEVSYGYTF	TGTGCCAGCCGAGGGGGCGAGGTGAGCTATGGCTACACCTTC
TRBJ2-7	NA	TRBV10-2	TRBD2	CASGSGGIEQYF	TGCGCCAGCGGCTCGGGGGGGATCGAGCAGTACTTC
TRBJ1-1	once	TRBV6-6	TRBD1	CASSDIQGMSAEAFF	TGTGCCAGCAGTGACATACAGGGGATGAGTGCTGAAGCTTTCTTT
TRBJ1-4	NA	TRBV30	NA	CAWSPVLGGKDVKLFF	TGTGCCTGGAGTCCCGTCTTAGGGGGAAAGGATGTGAAACTGTTTTTT
TRBJ2-5	NA	TRBV28	NA	CASQGYGTRQQETQYF	TGTGCCAGCCAGGGTTATGGGACAAGACAGCAAGAGACCCAGTACTTC
TRBJ2-7	NA	TRBV15	NA	CATSRVPGSAYEQYF	TGTGCCACCAGCAGAGTTCCAGGGTCTGCCTACGAGCAGTACTTC
TRBJ1-3	NA	TRBV6-5	NA	CASSYNRDSGNTIYF	TGTGCCAGCAGTTACAACCGAGACTCTGGAAACACCATATATTTT
TRBJ2-3	NA	TRBV11-2	TRBD2	CASSYSGRVPDTQYF	TGTGCCAGCAGCTACAGCGGGAGGGTACCAGATACGCAGTATTTT
TRBJ2-5	NA	TRBV28	TRBD2	CASSLRGGGDQETQYF	TGTGCCAGCAGTTTAAGGGGCGGGGGGGATCAAGAGACCCAGTACTTC
TRBJ2-7	NA	TRBV7-9	TRBD1	CASSLLPGQENEQYF	TGTGCCAGCAGCCTCCTCCCGGGACAGGAAAACGAGCAGTACTTC
TRBJ1-1	NA	TRBV28	TRBD1	CASWDRNTEAFF	TGTGCCAGCTGGGACAGGAACACTGAAGCTTTCTTT